These 22 T cell receptor beta chains share one sample of origin, sequenced in a study of post-analysis software for immune sequencing data. General study points: The study found TRBV5-6, TRBV5-1 and TRBV20-1 among a few TRBV segments more frequent in patients than controls.

No antigens are known for them. Each TCR beta cDNA library carried unique molecular identifiers. TCRdb fed the PCR reads into MiXCR, producing one record per CDR3 protein. The sample shows more than 450,000 distinct CDR3 sequences, around a third of them seen only once. Sequenced input: blood. These receptors came from a girl aged 2 to 17 with multiple sclerosis.

The chain joins TRBV7-3 to TRBJ2-1; a weak D match, TRBD2 (5 bases). The germline gives CDR1 SGHTA, CDR2 FQGTGA. The V gene lost 2 bases and the J gene lost 6 bases, with 11 bases spanning the gap. The CDR3 covers 14 residues. The CDR3 spells CASSLLGLANEQFF. The CDR3 DNA follows: TGTGCCAGCAGCTTACTAGGACTTGCCAATGAGCAGTTCTTC.

The chain is built from TRBV5-1 and TRBJ2-5, with a weak D call TRBD1 (5 bases). The germline V and J ends were trimmed by 4 bases and 2 bases, with 18 bases remaining between them. The germline gives CDR1 SGHRS, CDR2 YFSETQ. The CDR3 is 16 amino acids. The CDR3 sequence: CASSPPGNQGQETQYF. The CDR3 bases are TGCGCCAGCAGCCCCCCCGGAAACCAGGGACAAGAGACCCAGTACTTC.

This clonotype was picked up a small number of times. The chain links TRBV12-3 or TRBV12-4 to TRBJ2-2, with D tentatively TRBD1 or TRBD2 (5 bases each). Trimming stripped 4 bases from V and 6 bases from J, with 9 bases between. The CDR3 is made up of 13 amino acids. The CDR3 loop is CASSSSGPGELFF. The CDR3 region has the DNA TGTGCCAGCAGTTCGTCGGGACCCGGGGAGCTGTTTTTT.

The J gene is TRBJ2-5, the V gene TRBV20-1, with 9 bases that match TRBD1. The CDR3 is made up of 14 amino acids. V shed 5 bases and J 4 bases; nucleotides not matched to a gene: 8. Germline loops: CDR1 DFQATT, CDR2 SNEGSKA (reference sequence). The CDR3 DNA sequence: TGCAGTGCTTTAACAGGGGGCCTTAGAGAGACCCAGTACTTC. It encodes CSALTGGLRETQYF.

V usage is TRBV20-1 and J usage is TRBJ2-1, with a possible D match to TRBD2 (7 bases). V lost 6 bases to trimming and J lost 2 bases, with 17 bases between them. This CDR3 comprises 15 residues. The germline gives CDR1 DFQATT, CDR2 SNEGSKA (reference sequence). The CDR3 DNA reads TGCAGTGCCCCCCCCGGCGGGGGCGCCTACAATGAGCAGTTCTTC. Its protein product is CSAPPGGGAYNEQFF.

The V and J genes are TRBV12-3 or TRBV12-4 and TRBJ1-1; the D is unclear. CDR3 length: 16 amino acids. The V gene lost 5 bases and the J gene lost 0 bases, with 16 bases spanning the gap. The CDR3 region is CASSTNLGPMNTEAFF. The CDR3 nucleotides are TGTGCCAGCAGTACCAACCTCGGCCCCATGAACACTGAAGCTTTCTTT.

The V call is TRBV12-3 or TRBV12-4, the J call TRBJ2-1; D unresolved. V was trimmed by 7 bases and J by 6 bases, leaving 10 bases between them. This CDR3 has 12 amino acids. This chain's CDR3 is CASIRQINEQFF. CDR3 in DNA: TGTGCCAGCATAAGGCAGATCAATGAGCAGTTCTTC.

This clonotype came up many times. The chain combines TRBV6-5 with TRBJ2-5; perhaps D is TRBD1 or TRBD2 (6 bases each). The V and J ends lost 4 bases and 6 bases respectively, with 15 bases between them. The CDR3 extends over 14 amino acids. Looked up from germline, CDR1 is MNHEY and CDR2 is SVGAGI. The CDR3 DNA reads TGTGCCAGCAGTTTGGGGGGCCCTCATCAGACCCAGTACTTC. Its protein is CASSLGGPHQTQYF.

The CDR3 is CASSPALTGGRGTEAFF. In DNA, the CDR3 is TGTGCCAGCTCACCGGCCCTAACAGGGGGCCGAGGAACTGAAGCTTTCTTT. This chain connects TRBV18 to TRBJ1-1; 9 bases are shared with TRBD1. Germline V CDR1 and CDR2: KGHSH, LQKENI. With 3 bases clipped from V and 5 bases from J, the junction kept 13 bases outside the gene matches. The CDR3 sequence is 17 residues long.

The chain recombines TRBV19 with TRBJ2-4, with D tentatively TRBD2 (7 bases). The CDR3 runs 14 residues. CDR1 and CDR2 (germline): LNHDA, SQIVND (reference sequence). V gave up 1 base and J gave up 13 bases, with 17 bases separating them. Here the CDR3 reads CASSIVQGLREQYF. CDR3 nucleotide sequence: TGTGCCAGTAGTATAGTCCAGGGGTTGCGGGAGCAGTACTTC.

The J gene is TRBJ1-2, the V gene TRBV19, with 7 positions matching TRBD1. V shed 6 bases, J shed 3 bases, and the junction held 13 bases outside the gene matches. Germline V gene sequence: CDR1 LNHDA, CDR2 SQIVND (reference sequence). The CDR3 contains 16 residues. The CDR3 DNA sequence: TGTGCCAGTAGCAGCCCTGAGGGACAGAATCACTATGGCTACACCTTC. Protein: CASSSPEGQNHYGYTF.

This clonotype has more than one count but fewer than ten. V and J are TRBV10-1 and TRBJ2-3; 7 positions agree with TRBD2. The trim removed 2 bases at V and 2 bases at J, leaving 13 bases unmatched. Germline CDR1 reads WNHNN; CDR2 reads SYGVQD (reference sequence). The CDR3 extends over 18 amino acids. The CDR3 DNA reads TGCGCCAGCAGTGAGACCTCCCCAGCGGGGTATGACACAGATACGCAGTATTTT. This codes for CASSETSPAGYDTDTQYF.

The rearrangement links TRBV27 to TRBJ2-3, with TRBD2 matching 10 bases. From germline, CDR1 is MNHEY and CDR2 SMNVEV (reference sequence). V trimming: 4 bases; J trimming: 2 bases; junction bases outside the gene matches: 3. This CDR3 comprises 15 residues. The CDR3 spells CASSYSGGITDTQYF. The DNA for the CDR3 is TGTGCCAGCAGTTATAGCGGGGGGATCACAGATACGCAGTATTTT.

This chain connects TRBV12-3 or TRBV12-4 to TRBJ1-1; D remains ambiguous. The CDR3 runs 15 residues. V lost 1 base, J lost 4 bases, and 13 bases lay in between. DNA of the CDR3: TGTGCCAGCAGTTTAGATGGGCAGGTCTTCACTGAAGCTTTCTTT. Amino acid sequence: CASSLDGQVFTEAFF.

This clonotype was seen a few times. J is TRBJ2-2 and V is TRBV11-2; 7 nucleotides align to TRBD2. After removal of 1 base from V and 4 bases from J, the junction contained 0 bases not matched to a gene. The CDR3 has 14 residues. Per the germline V gene, CDR1 is SGHAT and CDR2 is FQNNGV. For the CDR3, the DNA is TGTGCCAGCAGCTTAGGCGGGGGCACCGGGGAGCTGTTTTTT. Residues: CASSLGGGTGELFF.

A note on this clonotype: The junction departs from germline at one end; a sequencing error may be responsible. V usage is TRBV7-3 and J usage is TRBJ2-4; 7 bases align to TRBD2. The CDR3 runs to 14 residues. Germline V gene sequence: CDR1 SGHTA, CDR2 FQGTGA. This CDR3 reads CASNLTGGMDIQYF. CDR3 DNA: TGTGCCAGCAACTTAACGGGGGGTATGGACATTCAGTACTTC.

A few counts support this clonotype. The chain uses TRBV7-2 and TRBJ1-5; D uncertain. This CDR3 spans 14 amino acids. Germline V gives CDR1 SGHTA, CDR2 FQGNSA. The germline V and J ends were trimmed by 3 bases and 1 base, with 7 bases remaining between them. The CDR3: CASSFGLSNQPQHF. DNA for the CDR3: TGTGCCAGCAGCTTTGGCCTCAGCAATCAGCCCCAGCATTTT.

CDR3 DNA: TGCGCCAGCAGCCCGATAGCGGGGGCTGGGGATGAGCAGTTCTTC. It codes for CASSPIAGAGDEQFF. V and J are TRBV5-1 and TRBJ2-1; 9 bases fit TRBD2. The V gene end was trimmed by 4 bases and the J gene end by 8 bases; junction bases not matched to a gene: 10. The CDR3 is 15 residues long. Germline CDR1 and CDR2: SGHRS and YFSETQ.

This clonotype was detected only a few times. CDR3 sequence (DNA): TGCAGTGCTAGAGAAGGTAGCGGGGACATGTACCAAGAGACCCAGTACTTC. Translation gives CSAREGSGDMYQETQYF. The chain joins TRBV20-1 to TRBJ2-5, with 8 bases fitting TRBD2. Germline values: CDR1 DFQATT, CDR2 SNEGSKA (reference sequence). The CDR3 consists of 17 residues. Trimming took 0 bases from V and 0 from J; bases not matched to a gene: 9.

The CDR3 spells CASSQGMASGAYEQYF. For the CDR3, the DNA is TGTGCCAGCAGCCAAGGGATGGCTAGCGGGGCCTACGAGCAGTACTTC. The V and J genes are TRBV4-2 and TRBJ2-7, with 9 bases lining up with TRBD2. V gave up 1 base and J gave up 2 bases; unmatched junction bases: 6. The CDR3 extends over 16 amino acids. Germline V gene data show CDR1 as LGHNA and CDR2 as YNFKEQ.

CDR3 protein: CASSQSVSGYTF. The CDR3 DNA is TGCGCCAGCAGCCAAAGTGTTAGTGGCTACACCTTC. This rearrangement joins TRBV4-1 to TRBJ1-2; D not resolved. CDR3 length: 12 amino acids. The V and J ends lost 2 bases and 7 bases respectively, with 8 bases between them. Germline values: CDR1 MGHRA, CDR2 YSYEKL.

The chain uses TRBV4-1 and TRBJ1-6; D is uncertain. Trimming removed 0 bases from V and 6 bases from J, with 12 bases in between. This CDR3 region has 16 residues. CDR1 is MGHRA, CDR2 YSYEKL, per germline. The CDR3, as DNA: TGCGCCAGCAGCCAAGAGGCGGGGAACCGTAATTCACCCCTCCACTTT. It translates to CASSQEAGNRNSPLHF.